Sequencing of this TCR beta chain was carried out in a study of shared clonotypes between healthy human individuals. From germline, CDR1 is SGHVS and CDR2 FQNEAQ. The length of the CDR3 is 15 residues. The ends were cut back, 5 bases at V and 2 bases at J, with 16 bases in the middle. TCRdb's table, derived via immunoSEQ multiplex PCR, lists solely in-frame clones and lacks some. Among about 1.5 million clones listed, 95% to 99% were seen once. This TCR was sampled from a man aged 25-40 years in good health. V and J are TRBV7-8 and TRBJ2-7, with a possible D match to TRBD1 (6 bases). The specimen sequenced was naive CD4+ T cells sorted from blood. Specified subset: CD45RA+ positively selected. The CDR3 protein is CASSPEGGSTYEQYF. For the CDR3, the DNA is TGTGCCAGCAGCCCGGAAGGGGGATCCACCTACGAGCAGTACTTC.